The 10 T cell receptor beta chains below were found in one sample sequenced in a study of regulatory T cells in long-lasting Graves disease. Libraries of TCR beta came from iRepertoire HTBI primers plus Arm-PCR of CDR3 regions. TCRdb reprocessed the multiplex PCR reads via MiXCR and lists one record per CDR3 protein. The profile covers roughly 560,000 distinct CDR3 sequences, with around 12% appearing a single time and roughly 8.9% taken by the ten largest. The time point here: newly diagnosed GD, antithyroid drugs for less than 3 months. The TCR library was made from RNA that had been extracted from PBMCs in TRIzol. The same specimen was also included in a second study, on T cells in Graves' hyperthyroidism and ophthalmopathy.

The sample consisted of peripheral blood mononuclear cells (PBMCs), taken at new diagnosis, from a patient treated with antithyroid drugs. The source of these receptors is a woman aged 25 to 39 with Graves disease.

There are many counts of this clonotype. The CDR3 DNA follows: TGTGCCAGCAGTTCCGGGCATTCCTACAATGAGCAGTTCTTC. It encodes CASSSGHSYNEQFF. The chain employs TRBV27 and TRBJ2-1; D gene ambiguous. The CDR3 loop spans 14 amino acids. V lost 4 bases and J 1 base, leaving 8 bases between the germline ends. From germline, CDR1 is MNHEY and CDR2 SMNVEV (reference sequence).

Turning to this clonotype: At one boundary the junction diverges from the germline segment, which might be a read error. The gene calls are TRBV4-3 and TRBJ2-7, with 15 bases matching TRBD2. Germline V CDR1 and CDR2: LGHNA, YSLEER. This CDR3 is built from 20 residues. The CDR3 DNA follows: TGCGCCAGTAGCCAAGCTAGACCGGGACTAGCGGGAGGACTCCCCTACGAGCAGTACTTC. It translates to CASSQARPGLAGGLPYEQYF.

Worth noting for this clonotype: The CDR3 does not end in the conserved phenylalanine or tryptophan, so this is likely a read error. The genes are TRBV7-9 and TRBJ2-1, with D perhaps TRBD2 (6 bases). Trimming pared 5 bases from V and 2 bases from J, leaving 16 bases between. This CDR3 is built from 16 residues. Germline V gene data show CDR1 as SEHNR and CDR2 as FQNEAQ (reference sequence). The CDR3 nucleotides read TGTGCCAGCAGCCAAACAGCGGGTCCAGCCTACAATGAGCAGTTCTTG. It codes for CASSQTAGPAYNEQFL.

The rearrangement uses TRBV7-2 and TRBJ2-1, with no clear D. This CDR3 has 16 amino acids. Germline V gives CDR1 SGHTA, CDR2 FQGNSA. The germline V and J ends were trimmed by 7 bases and 0 bases, with 16 bases remaining between them. The CDR3 spells CASTAPWPSSYNEQFF. For the CDR3, the DNA is TGTGCCAGCACCGCGCCATGGCCGAGCTCCTACAATGAGCAGTTCTTC.

Concerning this clonotype: A far larger clone differs by one base, so this is likely a read error. This chain connects TRBV2 to TRBJ2-7; 7 positions match TRBD1. V gave up 8 bases and J gave up 7 bases; unmatched junction bases: 17. There are 15 residues in the CDR3. Germline lookup yields CDR1 SNHLY and CDR2 FYNNEI. The DNA of the CDR3 is TGTGCCAGCGGACAGGCTGGACACGCGAACAATGAGCAGTACTTC. Amino acid sequence: CASGQAGHANNEQYF.

This clonotype was seen ten or more times. The gene calls are TRBV7-9 and TRBJ2-1, with D possibly TRBD2 on 5 matching bases. The CDR3 sequence is 15 residues long. V was shortened by 2 bases and J by 1 base, with 9 bases between the two germline ends. Germline loops: CDR1 SEHNR, CDR2 FQNEAQ (reference sequence). The CDR3 loop is CASSLRETSYNEQFF. The CDR3 region has the DNA TGTGCCAGCAGCTTAAGGGAGACGTCCTACAATGAGCAGTTCTTC.

The table lists this clonotype with many counts. The chain employs TRBV5-8 and TRBJ1-1; 9 bases map to TRBD1. The CDR3 sequence is 14 residues long. The junction had 4 bases not matched to a gene; V was cut back by 4 bases and J by 3 bases. The germline V gene has CDR1 SGHTS and CDR2 YDEGEE. The CDR3 DNA follows: TGTGCCAGCAGCCTTTGGACAGGGGACACTGAAGCTTTCTTT. Its protein product is CASSLWTGDTEAFF.

This clonotype has a handful of counts. The chain employs TRBV4-1 and TRBJ2-7, with 8 bases identical to TRBD2. Trimming at V came to 0 bases and at J to 5 bases, leaving 9 bases not matched to a gene. This CDR3 spans 16 amino acids. Looked up from germline, CDR1 is MGHRA and CDR2 is YSYEKL. The CDR3 coding sequence is TGCGCCAGCAGCCAAGAAGAGGGACTAGGTATCCACGAGCAGTACTTC. Its translation: CASSQEEGLGIHEQYF.

Ten or more counts support this clonotype. The CDR3 nucleotides read TGTGCCAGCACTACGACAGGGGGAGGAGGTGGCTACACCTTC. Encoded protein: CASTTTGGGGGYTF. This rearrangement joins TRBV25-1 to TRBJ1-2, with 9 bases matching TRBD1. V lost 7 bases, J lost 7 bases, and 10 bases stayed unmatched. CDR3 length equals 14 residues. CDR1 and CDR2 (germline): MGHDK, SYGVNS.

This clonotype appeared a few times. The chain couples TRBV29-1 to TRBJ2-1, with 8 bases aligning to TRBD1. The CDR3 spans 14 residues. V dropped 8 bases and J dropped 7; count of bases not matched to a gene: 13. Per the germline V gene, CDR1 is SQVTM and CDR2 is ANQGSEA. Here the CDR3 DNA reads TGCAGCTACCCCACAGGGGGAAATACGAATGAGCAGTTCTTC. Encoded protein: CSYPTGGNTNEQFF.